This T cell receptor beta chain stems from a study of response to subunit inactivated influenza vaccine. From germline, CDR1 is DFQATT and CDR2 SNEGSKA (reference sequence). V lost 8 bases and J 2 bases, leaving 14 bases between the germline ends. CDR3 length equals 13 residues. This clonotype was seen only a few times. TCRdb redid the calling of the RT-PCR reads with MiXCR, one entry per CDR3 protein. The sample yields roughly 500,000 distinct CDR3 sequences, around 25% seen once. The same data also contributed to another study, on T cells expressing NK-cell markers. That study reports: TCR beta cDNA was made by 5'RACE template switching with UMIs. Cells sorted as CD3+CD56+NKG2C+, CD3+CD56+NKG2C- and CD3+CD56-NKG2C+ T cells supplied the TCR beta repertoires. Eight donors were sequenced, seven testing HCMV-seropositive and one testing seronegative. A few donors' CD3+CD56-NKG2C+ cells were dominated by the same clonotypes. Expanded NKG2C+ T cell clones were not confirmed as HCMV-specific.

The source is a man aged 45 to 65 who received an inactivated influenza vaccine. J is TRBJ2-3 and V is TRBV20-1; D possibly uses TRBD1 or TRBD2 (6 bases each). The sequenced sample was CD4+ T cells sorted from PBMCs, obtained roughly 13 days after vaccination. The CDR3, as DNA: TGCAGTCCGGGGGCTAGTGACACAGATACGCAGTATTTT. Translation: CSPGASDTDTQYF.